Below, 16 T cell receptor beta chains from the same sample are listed, as sequenced in a study of blood T cell repertoires in COVID-19. Assay used: immunoSEQ multiplex PCR; TCRdb lists only in-frame clones, some missing. The sample includes 130,000 to 150,000 clones, approximately 86% of them seen just once. Specimen: peripheral blood. These TCRs come from a man between 65 and 80 years old with acute or convalescent COVID-19.

This sequence joins TRBV15 and TRBJ1-2; the D gene is possibly TRBD1 (5 bases). Germline assignment: CDR1 LNHNV and CDR2 YYDKDF (reference sequence). The CDR3 runs 15 residues. Trimming took 0 bases from V and 8 from J, leaving 16 bases between them. The CDR3 region has the DNA TGTGCCACCAGCAGAGATGGGGACTTATGGCGAGGCTACACCTTC. Protein product: CATSRDGDLWRGYTF.

Regarding this clone: Different DNA sequences within this sample yield the same CDR3. The chain has TRBV12-5 and TRBJ2-7; D unclear. Germline CDR1 is LGHNT and CDR2 is FRNRAP. CDR3 length: 15 amino acids. Trimming removed 0 bases from V and 0 bases from J, with 9 bases in between. The DNA of the CDR3 is TGTGCTAGTGGTTTGGTCCAGGTCGCCTCCTACGAGCAGTACTTC. It is translated as CASGLVQVASYEQYF.

Here the CDR3 reads CASNRVGTYGYTF. DNA of the CDR3: TGTGCCAGCAACCGGGTAGGAACCTATGGCTACACCTTC. V gene TRBV6-5 combines with J gene TRBJ1-2; no clear D. The CDR3 consists of 13 residues. Germline values: CDR1 MNHEY, CDR2 SVGAGI. Between the trimmed V and J ends, which lost 7 bases and 4 bases, there was a span of 13 bases.

The genes are TRBV23-1 and TRBJ2-7; possibly TRBD1 for D (5 bases). TRBV23-1 is an ORF, with its function uncertain. Trimming stripped 7 bases from V and 6 bases from J, with 22 bases between. The CDR3 runs to 15 residues. CDR3 in amino acids: CASNRTATPWGEQYF. In DNA form, the CDR3 reads TGCGCCAGCAACAGGACGGCAACCCCTTGGGGCGAGCAGTACTTC.

This clone was counted once. The rearrangement links TRBV7-3 to TRBJ2-2; 8 positions agree with TRBD1. Losses at the gene ends were 4 bases for V and 2 bases for J; bases not matched to a gene: 3. Germline-derived CDR1 and CDR2 are SGHTA and FQGTGA. The CDR3 extends over 15 amino acids. CDR3 residues: CASSSGTGNTGELFF. The DNA of the CDR3 is TGTGCCAGCAGCTCCGGGACAGGCAACACCGGGGAGCTGTTTTTT.

The V gene is TRBV6-5, the J gene TRBJ1-2, with TRBD1 as a possible D gene (6 bases). The CDR3 spans 15 residues. The V gene lost 0 bases and the J gene lost 4 bases, with 12 bases spanning the gap. Germline CDR1 and CDR2: MNHEY and SVGAGI. CDR3 sequence: CASSYSGGLSYGYTF. The DNA of the CDR3 is TGTGCCAGCAGTTACTCAGGGGGTTTAAGCTATGGCTACACCTTC.

The J gene is TRBJ1-2, the V gene TRBV5-1; no clear D gene. The CDR3 loop spans 13 amino acids. Between the trimmed V and J ends, which lost 0 bases and 4 bases, there was a span of 7 bases. Germline V gene lookup returns CDR1 SGHRS and CDR2 YFSETQ. CDR3 loop: CASSLDRFYGYTF. CDR3 nucleotide sequence: TGCGCCAGCAGCTTGGATCGGTTCTATGGCTACACCTTC.

The chain combines TRBV29-1 with TRBJ2-7; D gene ambiguous. The CDR3 spans 12 residues. In germline, CDR1 is SQVTM, CDR2 ANQGSEA. V dropped 4 bases and J dropped 0 bases, with 7 bases sitting between them. CDR3 protein: CSVGRSSYEQYF. The CDR3 coding sequence is TGCAGCGTTGGACGGAGCTCCTACGAGCAGTACTTC.

The chain combines TRBV28 with TRBJ1-5; 10 nucleotides match TRBD1. Germline CDR1 and CDR2: MDHEN and SYDVKM. V was clipped by 5 bases and J by 4 bases; unmatched bases: 2. The CDR3 is 14 residues long. The CDR3 nucleotides are TGTGCCAGCAGTAGGGACAGGGGTAATCAGCCCCAGCATTTT. It encodes CASSRDRGNQPQHF.

This clone was found a few times. The rearrangement uses TRBV3-1 (or the pseudogene TRBV3-2) and TRBJ2-1, with TRBD1 identical over 10 bases. Unmatched junction bases numbered 12, after V lost 4 bases and J lost 12 bases. The CDR3 runs 15 residues. Per the germline V gene, CDR1 is LGHDT and CDR2 is YNNKEL (reference sequence). As DNA, the CDR3 is TGTGCCAGCAGCCCGACAGGGGGCGCGGATATGGTGCAGTTCTTC. Translation gives CASSPTGGADMVQFF.

The chain links TRBV5-1 to TRBJ2-5; TRBD2 matches at 9 bases. The junction had 6 bases not matched to a gene; V was cut back by 1 base and J by 5 bases. The CDR3 is 15 amino acids. Germline CDR1 and CDR2: SGHRS and YFSETQ. The CDR3 DNA is TGCGCCAGCAGCTTGCAAGCGGGAGGTGCCGAGACCCAGTACTTC. Its protein product is CASSLQAGGAETQYF.

The chain recombines TRBV5-6 with TRBJ2-5; 9 bases agree with TRBD1. Germline CDR1 reads SGHDT; CDR2 reads YYEEEE. The CDR3 has 16 residues. With V trimmed by 4 bases and J by 2 bases, 9 bases remained unmatched. DNA for the CDR3: TGTGCCAGCAGCAGGAAAGGGACAGGGTCACAAGAGACCCAGTACTTC. Amino acids: CASSRKGTGSQETQYF. The variable domain in full, with the rest retrieved from reference TRBV5-6 and TRBJ2-5, is DAGVTQSPTHLIKTRGQQVTLRCSPKSGHDTVSWYQQALGQGPQFIFQYYEEEERQRGNFPDRFSGHQFPNYSSELNVNALLLGDSALYLCASSRKGTGSQETQYFGPGTRLLVL.

This clone showed up just once. The rearrangement uses TRBV11-2 and TRBJ1-4, with D possibly matching TRBD1 (5 bases). Per the germline V gene, CDR1 is SGHAT and CDR2 is FQNNGV. V was trimmed by 4 bases and J by 8 bases, leaving 11 bases between them. The CDR3 covers 13 residues. In DNA, the CDR3 is TGTGCCAGCAGCTCCAGGGTGGGGGAAAAACTGTTTTTT. This sequence encodes CASSSRVGEKLFF.

This clone came up a few times. The genes are TRBV2 and TRBJ1-5; 7 positions agree with TRBD1. The CDR3 loop spans 14 amino acids. J lost 6 bases, V lost 4 bases, and 6 bases had no gene match. Germline CDR1 is SNHLY and CDR2 is FYNNEI. The CDR3 region is CASSGQQGSQPQHF. The DNA of the CDR3 is TGTGCCAGCAGTGGGCAACAGGGGAGTCAGCCCCAGCATTTT.

The chain links TRBV28 to TRBJ2-5; the match to TRBD1 covers 7 bases. In germline, CDR1 is MDHEN, CDR2 SYDVKM. The CDR3 covers 14 residues. V dropped 5 bases and J dropped 1; count of bases not matched to a gene: 4. CDR3 sequence: CASSRRQGQETQYF. The CDR3, as DNA: TGTGCCAGCAGTCGACGACAGGGCCAAGAGACCCAGTACTTC.

This chain uses TRBV19 with TRBJ2-5; D might be TRBD1 (8 bases). The germline CDR1 and CDR2 sequences are LNHDA and SQIVND (reference sequence). The CDR3 loop spans 14 amino acids. The V end lost 4 bases, the J end lost 5 bases, and 14 bases lay between the germline ends. The CDR3 is CASSRDRRGETQYF. The CDR3 DNA follows: TGTGCCAGTAGTAGGGACAGGCGGGGGGAGACCCAGTACTTC.